These 31 T cell receptor beta chains originate from one sample sequenced in a study of response to subunit inactivated influenza vaccine. TCRdb re-called the RT-PCR reads with MiXCR, one entry per CDR3 protein. This sample carries about 520,000 distinct CDR3 sequences, 25% of them seen once, and the ten largest clones take approximately 2%. The source was CD4+ T cells sorted from PBMCs, collected roughly 5 days after vaccination. These receptors all come from a man over 45 who received an inactivated influenza vaccine.

This clonotype was detected ten times or more. The chain couples TRBV10-3 to TRBJ2-7; D is possibly TRBD2 (5 bases). CDR1 is ENHRY, CDR2 SYGVKD, per germline. Trimming stripped 6 bases from V and 3 bases from J, with 12 bases between. This CDR3 region has 13 residues. Here the CDR3 reads CAISPTGYYEQYF. The CDR3, as DNA: TGTGCCATCAGCCCTACGGGGTACTACGAGCAGTACTTC.

This clonotype was detected a few times. This sequence joins TRBV29-1 and TRBJ2-3; TRBD2 might be the D (6 bases). Trimming removed 4 bases from V and 5 bases from J, with 13 bases in between. In germline, CDR1 is SQVTM, CDR2 ANQGSEA. The CDR3 has 13 residues. CDR3 sequence: CSVATSFRDTQYF. For the CDR3, the DNA is TGCAGCGTTGCGACTAGTTTCCGAGATACGCAGTATTTT.

This clonotype was seen a few times. V gene TRBV9 combines with J gene TRBJ2-7; possibly TRBD1 or TRBD2 for D (5 bases each). This CDR3 is built from 12 residues. Germline V gene data show CDR1 as SGDLS and CDR2 as YYNGEE. V was shortened by 0 bases and J by 7 bases, with 8 bases between the two germline ends. The CDR3 spells CASSVEWGEQYF. In DNA, the CDR3 is TGTGCCAGCAGCGTAGAATGGGGGGAGCAGTACTTC.

The CDR3 sequence is CASSIGLAGHNEQFF. The CDR3 DNA follows: TGTGCCAGCAGCATCGGACTAGCGGGGCACAATGAGCAGTTCTTC. This chain joins TRBV12-3 or TRBV12-4 and TRBJ2-1; TRBD2 matches 12 bases. The CDR3 loop spans 15 amino acids. The V gene end was trimmed by 6 bases and the J gene end by 5 bases; junction bases not matched to a gene: 5.

This clonotype was seen more than once but under ten times. The J gene is TRBJ2-1, the V gene TRBV20-1, with 10 bases fitting TRBD2. This CDR3 is built from 15 residues. Trimming cost V 2 bases and J 2 bases; bases outside gene matches: 3. From germline, CDR1 is DFQATT and CDR2 SNEGSKA (reference sequence). In DNA form, the CDR3 reads TGCAGTGCTAGACCTAGCGGGAGCCCCTACAATGAGCAGTTCTTC. It codes for CSARPSGSPYNEQFF.

V and J are TRBV7-2 and TRBJ2-7, with 11 nucleotides matching TRBD1. V lost 3 bases and J lost 6; bases outside the gene matches: 4. CDR1 and CDR2 from the germline V gene are SGHTA and FQGNSA. This CDR3 region has 14 residues. The CDR3 region is CASSFRGQGGEQYF. CDR3 nucleotides: TGTGCCAGCAGCTTTAGGGGACAGGGGGGCGAGCAGTACTTC.

V gene TRBV7-2 combines with J gene TRBJ2-4; TRBD2 matches 15 bases. With 2 bases clipped from V and 7 bases from J, the junction kept 3 bases outside the gene matches. The length of the CDR3 is 16 residues. Germline assignment: CDR1 SGHTA and CDR2 FQGNSA. The CDR3 is CASSLLGLAGGNIQYF. The CDR3 DNA sequence: TGTGCCAGCAGCTTATTGGGACTAGCGGGGGGCAACATTCAGTACTTC.

The chain joins TRBV7-6 to TRBJ1-5; unclear D gene. Germline V CDR1 and CDR2: SGHVS, FNYEAQ. V was clipped by 1 base and J by 0 bases, with 10 bases between them. The CDR3 is made up of 16 amino acids. CDR3 nucleotide sequence: TGTGCCAGCAGCTTAGAGCCAGGCGATAGCAATCAGCCCCAGCATTTT. It codes for CASSLEPGDSNQPQHF. The variable domain in full, completed from reference TRBV7-6 and TRBJ1-5, reads GAGVSQSPRYKVTKRGQDVALRCDPISGHVSLYWYRQALGQGPEFLTYFNYEAQQDKSGLPNDRFSAERPEGSISTLTIQRTEQRDSAMYRCASSLEPGDSNQPQHFGDGTRLSIL.

This clonotype showed up just a few times. The V gene is TRBV5-1, the J gene TRBJ2-1; TRBD2 aligns across 10 bases. With 5 bases clipped from V and 4 bases from J, the junction kept 9 bases outside the gene matches. The CDR3 extends over 16 amino acids. Germline CDR1 SGHRS, CDR2 YFSETQ. This CDR3 reads CASRRSGGDKYNEQFF. The CDR3 region has the DNA TGCGCCAGCAGGAGGAGCGGGGGGGACAAATACAATGAGCAGTTCTTC.

This clonotype has a handful of counts. The V and J genes are TRBV20-1 and TRBJ2-5; 8 bases fit TRBD2. CDR3 length equals 13 residues. Germline CDR1 DFQATT, CDR2 SNEGSKA (reference sequence). The J segment lost 2 bases and the V segment lost 2 bases, leaving 1 base of the junction unmatched. The CDR3 DNA sequence: TGCAGTGCTAGATCGGGGGGGCAAGAGACCCAGTACTTC. Amino acid sequence: CSARSGGQETQYF.

The chain carries TRBV6-1 and TRBJ2-7; TRBD2 matches 9 bases. Per the germline V gene, CDR1 is MNHNS and CDR2 is SASEGT. This CDR3 is built from 17 residues. The trim removed 6 bases at V and 4 bases at J, leaving 16 bases unmatched. CDR3 protein: CASSKGRKTSGPYEQYF. The CDR3 nucleotides read TGTGCCAGCAGCAAAGGCCGCAAGACTAGCGGACCTTACGAGCAGTACTTC.

This clonotype has more than one count but fewer than ten. V usage is TRBV7-2 and J usage is TRBJ2-1; 9 bases line up with TRBD2. Germline lookup yields CDR1 SGHTA and CDR2 FQGNSA. The CDR3 has 15 amino acids. Trimming removed 5 bases from V and 5 bases from J; junction bases left unmatched: 7. The CDR3 here is CASSPRSGGNNEQFF. The CDR3 nucleotides read TGTGCCAGCAGCCCCCGCAGCGGGGGGAACAATGAGCAGTTCTTC.

The J gene is TRBJ2-2, the V gene TRBV10-3; D unresolved. The CDR3 is 13 amino acids. Trimming took 4 bases from V and 1 from J, leaving 4 bases between them. Germline V lookup: CDR1 ENHRY, CDR2 SYGVKD. The CDR3 region is CAISVGNTGELFF. The CDR3 bases are TGTGCCATCAGTGTAGGGAACACCGGGGAGCTGTTTTTT.

This chain joins TRBV20-1 and TRBJ1-1, with 8 nucleotides matching TRBD1. The germline V gene encodes CDR1 DFQATT and CDR2 SNEGSKA (reference sequence). The CDR3 runs 16 residues. The V gene end was trimmed by 1 base and the J gene end by 4 bases; junction bases not matched to a gene: 11. The CDR3 sequence: CSARGPRQGAGTEAFF. Written as DNA, the CDR3 is TGCAGTGCTAGAGGACCTAGGCAGGGGGCGGGCACTGAAGCTTTCTTT.

In this sample, this clonotype turned up a few times. The J gene is TRBJ2-3, the V gene TRBV5-1, with 8 bases lining up with TRBD1. The germline CDR1 and CDR2 sequences are SGHRS and YFSETQ. This CDR3 comprises 15 residues. Germline trimming cut 4 bases from V and 2 bases from J; bases unmatched to any gene: 6. This CDR3 is CASSTGQAATDTQYF. Here the CDR3 DNA reads TGCGCCAGCAGCACGGGACAGGCCGCCACAGATACGCAGTATTTT.

Note on this clonotype: One junction end does not reproduce the germline sequence, and a read error may be involved. This rearrangement joins TRBV18 to TRBJ2-1; the match to TRBD2 covers 10 bases. This CDR3 has 12 amino acids. CDR1 is KGHSH and CDR2 is LQKENI in the germline V gene. The CDR3 nucleotides read TGTGCCAGCTCACCAACGACTAGCGGGTTAATCTTC. As protein: CASSPTTSGLIF.

This chain connects TRBV5-6 to TRBJ2-5; D remains ambiguous. Trimming removed 1 base from V and 4 bases from J, with 8 bases in between. The CDR3 consists of 13 residues. The germline gives CDR1 SGHDT, CDR2 YYEEEE. The CDR3 DNA follows: TGTGCCAGCAGCTTGTTCCAGCGAGAGACCCAGTACTTC. It specifies CASSLFQRETQYF.

This clonotype was counted only a few times. This chain links TRBV18 with TRBJ2-3; 7 positions match TRBD2. CDR1 is KGHSH and CDR2 is LQKENI in the germline V gene. The CDR3 spans 14 residues. V gave up 3 bases and J gave up 6 bases; unmatched junction bases: 6. CDR3 in amino acids: CASSPSGGPDTQYF. Written as DNA, the CDR3 is TGTGCCAGCTCACCGTCGGGGGGTCCCGATACGCAGTATTTT.

V and J are TRBV6-1 and TRBJ2-1; TRBD2 matches 9 bases. This CDR3 has 16 amino acids. Unmatched junction bases numbered 11, after V lost 5 bases and J lost 6 bases. Looked up from germline, CDR1 is MNHNS and CDR2 is SASEGT. CDR3 sequence: CASSRTSGPTPNEQFF. CDR3 in DNA: TGTGCCAGCAGTAGAACTAGCGGGCCGACCCCCAATGAGCAGTTCTTC.

The table lists this clonotype with a few counts. The V gene is TRBV6-5, the J gene TRBJ2-3; TRBD2 might be the D (5 bases). Germline V lookup: CDR1 MNHEY, CDR2 SVGAGI. Deletions cut 0 bases from V and 3 bases from J, with 10 bases between. This CDR3 contains 15 residues. CDR3 bases: TGTGCCAGCAGTTACTCGGAACTAGTGACAGATACGCAGTATTTT. It codes for CASSYSELVTDTQYF.

V is TRBV7-9 and J is TRBJ1-2; the D is unclear. V was shortened by 1 base and J by 6 bases, with 9 bases between the two germline ends. The CDR3 consists of 13 residues. From germline, CDR1 is SEHNR and CDR2 FQNEAQ (reference sequence). The CDR3 spells CASSLETAHGYTF. The DNA for the CDR3 is TGTGCCAGCAGCTTAGAAACGGCACATGGCTACACCTTC. The full variable domain, rest sourced from reference TRBV7-9 and TRBJ1-2, is DTGVSQNPRHKITKRGQNVTFRCDPISEHNRLYWYRQTLGQGPEFLTYFQNEAQLEKSRLLSDRFSAERPKGSFSTLEIQRTEQGDSAMYLCASSLETAHGYTFGSGTRLTVV.

This clonotype was observed many times. The chain has TRBV28 and TRBJ2-1; TRBD2 matches 8 bases. V gave up 3 bases and J gave up 4 bases; unmatched junction bases: 8. The germline V gene has CDR1 MDHEN and CDR2 SYDVKM. The CDR3 sequence is 16 residues long. CDR3 bases: TGTGCCAGCAGTTTGGGCGGGAGGCCTCAATACAATGAGCAGTTCTTC. This encodes CASSLGGRPQYNEQFF. Full variable domain (remainder filled in from reference TRBV28 and TRBJ2-1): DVKVTQSSRYLVKRTGEKVFLECVQDMDHENMFWYRQDPGLGLRLIYFSYDVKMKEKGDIPEGYSVSREKKERFSLILESASTNQTSMYLCASSLGGRPQYNEQFFGPGTRLTVL.

The chain recombines TRBV5-4 with TRBJ2-2, with 7 bases lining up with TRBD1. The germline CDR1 and CDR2 sequences are SGHNT and YYREEE (reference sequence). The CDR3 covers 15 residues. V lost 2 bases, J lost 1 base, and 2 bases stayed unmatched. The CDR3 coding sequence is TGTGCCAGCAGCTTTGACAGGGTGAACACCGGGGAGCTGTTTTTT. This gives the protein CASSFDRVNTGELFF. Full variable domain (missing parts from reference TRBV5-4 and TRBJ2-2): ETGVTQSPTHLIKTRGQQVTLRCSSQSGHNTVSWYQQALGQGPQFIFQYYREEENGRGNFPPRFSGLQFPNYSSELNVNALELDDSALYLCASSFDRVNTGELFFGEGSRLTVL.

This clonotype showed up just a few times. The CDR3 nucleotides are TGTGCCAGCAGCTCGGGACAGAATCCTGAAGCTTTCTTT. This gives the protein CASSSGQNPEAFF. The chain joins TRBV7-9 to TRBJ1-1, with TRBD1 matching over 7 bases. This CDR3 is 13 amino acids long. V shed 4 bases, J shed 6 bases, and the junction held 5 bases outside the gene matches. In germline, CDR1 is SEHNR, CDR2 FQNEAQ (reference sequence).

CDR3 loop: CASSLLSGRTGETQYF. The CDR3 DNA is TGTGCCAGCAGCCTTCTTAGCGGGAGGACTGGGGAGACCCAGTACTTC. The chain carries TRBV7-2 and TRBJ2-5; 10 bases are a match to TRBD2. This CDR3 region has 16 residues. The J segment lost 5 bases and the V segment lost 5 bases, leaving 11 bases of the junction unmatched. Per germline, CDR1 SGHTA and CDR2 FQGNSA. The full variable domain, in which reference TRBV7-2 and TRBJ2-5 provide the parts outside the CDR3, is GAGVSQSPSNKVTEKGKDVELRCDPISGHTALYWYRQSLGQGLEFLIYFQGNSAPDKSGLPSDRFSAERTGGSVSTLTIQRTQQEDSAVYLCASSLLSGRTGETQYFGPGTRLLVL.

This clonotype was found many times. This CDR3 is CASSRTGVYSPLHF. The CDR3 bases are TGCGCCAGCAGCCGGACAGGGGTTTATTCACCCCTCCACTTT. This sequence joins TRBV5-1 and TRBJ1-6; 9 bases map to TRBD1. CDR1 and CDR2 (germline): SGHRS, YFSETQ. V shed 4 bases, J shed 8 bases, and the junction held 4 bases outside the gene matches. There are 14 residues in the CDR3.

This clonotype was counted only a few times. Just one base apart from a much larger clone, this may be a read error. The chain carries TRBV18 and TRBJ2-5; D gene unclear. The germline V and J ends were trimmed by 3 bases and 4 bases, with 6 bases remaining between them. CDR1 is KGHSH and CDR2 is LQKENI in the germline V gene. This CDR3 is built from 12 residues. The CDR3 sequence is CASSPILETQYF. The CDR3 DNA is TGTGCCAGCTCACCGATCCTAGAGACCCAGTACTTC.

In its sample, this clonotype was seen a few times. The chain combines TRBV3-1 with TRBJ2-3, with D tentatively TRBD2 (5 bases). Looked up from germline, CDR1 is LGHDT and CDR2 is YNNKEL (reference sequence). This CDR3 contains 14 residues. Between the trimmed V and J ends, which lost 4 bases and 2 bases, there was a span of 10 bases. The CDR3 coding sequence is TGTGCCAGCAGCCCGGACTTATTCACAGATACGCAGTATTTT. It translates to CASSPDLFTDTQYF.

The chain is built from TRBV6-1 and TRBJ2-5; the match to TRBD1 covers 11 bases. From germline, CDR1 is MNHNS and CDR2 SASEGT. This CDR3 contains 14 residues. J was trimmed by 5 bases and V by 5 bases; bases with no gene match: 4. The CDR3: CASSRTGGLETQYF. The CDR3 DNA follows: TGTGCCAGCAGTAGGACAGGGGGCTTGGAGACCCAGTACTTC.

This rearrangement joins TRBV10-3 to TRBJ2-7; 8 nucleotides line up with TRBD2. The CDR3 loop spans 15 amino acids. Germline lookup yields CDR1 ENHRY and CDR2 SYGVKD. J gave up 2 bases and V 4 bases, and 7 bases lay outside the gene matches. CDR3 nucleotide sequence: TGTGCCATCAGTGGGTCTAGCGGGCCGACCTACGAGCAGTACTTC. Translated, it gives CAISGSSGPTYEQYF.

This clonotype was observed a few times. CDR3 bases: TGCAGCGTTGAGAAAACAGGGGTTTGGTACAATGAGCAGTTCTTC. Translated, it gives CSVEKTGVWYNEQFF. This chain links TRBV29-1 with TRBJ2-1; TRBD1 aligns across 7 bases. This CDR3 spans 15 amino acids. Unmatched junction bases numbered 9, after V lost 3 bases and J lost 4 bases. Germline-derived CDR1 and CDR2 are SQVTM and ANQGSEA.